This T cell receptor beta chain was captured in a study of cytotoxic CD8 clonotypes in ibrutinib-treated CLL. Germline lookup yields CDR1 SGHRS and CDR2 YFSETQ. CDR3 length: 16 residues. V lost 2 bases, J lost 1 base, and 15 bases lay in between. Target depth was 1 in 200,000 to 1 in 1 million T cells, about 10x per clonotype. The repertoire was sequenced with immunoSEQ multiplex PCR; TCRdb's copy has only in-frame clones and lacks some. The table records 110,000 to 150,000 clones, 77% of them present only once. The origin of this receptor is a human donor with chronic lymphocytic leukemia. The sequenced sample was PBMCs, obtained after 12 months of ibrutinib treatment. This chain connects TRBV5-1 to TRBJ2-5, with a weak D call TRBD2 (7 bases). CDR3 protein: CASSLGWRGPQETQYF. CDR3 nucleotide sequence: TGCGCCAGCAGCTTAGGGTGGCGGGGGCCCCAAGAGACCCAGTACTTC.